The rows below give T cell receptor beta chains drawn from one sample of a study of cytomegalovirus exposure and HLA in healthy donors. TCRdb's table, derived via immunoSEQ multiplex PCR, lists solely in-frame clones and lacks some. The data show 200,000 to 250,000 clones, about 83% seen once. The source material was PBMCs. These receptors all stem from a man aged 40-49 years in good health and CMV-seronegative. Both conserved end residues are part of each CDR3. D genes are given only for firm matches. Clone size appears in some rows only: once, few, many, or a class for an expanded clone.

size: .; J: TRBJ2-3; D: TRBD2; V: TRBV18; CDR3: CASSLGRGTDTQYF; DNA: TGTGCCAGCTCACTTGGGAGGGGCACAGATACGCAGTATTTT
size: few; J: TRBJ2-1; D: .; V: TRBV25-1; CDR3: CASSALTGSPYNEQFF; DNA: TGTGCCAGCAGTGCACTTACAGGGTCCCCCTACAATGAGCAGTTCTTC
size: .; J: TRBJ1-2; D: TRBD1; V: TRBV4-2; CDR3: CASRTGNYGYTF; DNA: TGTGCCAGCCGGACAGGGAACTATGGCTACACCTTC
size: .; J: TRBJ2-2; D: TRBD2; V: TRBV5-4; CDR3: CASTRREGTGELFF; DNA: TGTGCCAGCACGCGCCGGGAGGGCACCGGGGAGCTGTTTTTT
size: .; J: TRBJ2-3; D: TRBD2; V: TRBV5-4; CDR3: CASRSSGGPDTQYF; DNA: TGTGCCAGCAGGTCCAGCGGGGGGCCGGATACGCAGTATTTT
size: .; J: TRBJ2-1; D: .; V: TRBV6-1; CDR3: CASRRGTTPGDEQFF; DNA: TGTGCCAGCCGAAGGGGGACCACTCCGGGCGATGAGCAGTTCTTC
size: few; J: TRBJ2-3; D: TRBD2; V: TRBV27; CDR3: CASRSGLAGVADTQYF; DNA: TGTGCCAGCAGATCGGGACTAGCGGGAGTGGCAGATACGCAGTATTTT
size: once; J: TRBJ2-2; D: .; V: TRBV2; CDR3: CASSEFSNTGELFF; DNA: TGTGCCAGCAGTGAATTTAGCAACACCGGGGAGCTGTTTTTT
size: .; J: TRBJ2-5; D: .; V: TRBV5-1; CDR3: CASSPGGAETQYF; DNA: TGCGCCAGCAGCCCTGGGGGGGCGGAGACCCAGTACTTC
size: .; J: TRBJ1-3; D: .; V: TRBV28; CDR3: CASGRGGSGNTIYF; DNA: TGTGCCAGCGGAAGGGGTGGCTCTGGAAACACCATATATTTT
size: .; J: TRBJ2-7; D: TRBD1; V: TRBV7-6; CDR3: CASSLGDRENEQYF; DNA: TGTGCCAGCAGCTTAGGGGACAGGGAGAACGAGCAGTACTTC
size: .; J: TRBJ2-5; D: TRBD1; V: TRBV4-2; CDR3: CASSPGTGDQETQYF; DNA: TGTGCCAGCAGCCCCGGGACAGGGGACCAAGAGACCCAGTACTTC
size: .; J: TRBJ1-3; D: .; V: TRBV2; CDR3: CASSEHSGGNTIYF; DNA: TGTGCCAGCAGTGAACATTCGGGTGGAAACACCATATATTTT
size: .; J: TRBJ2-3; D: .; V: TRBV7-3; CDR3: CASRGYTDTQYF; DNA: TGTGCCAGCAGGGGCTATACAGATACGCAGTATTTT
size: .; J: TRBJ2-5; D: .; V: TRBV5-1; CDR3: CASSNSPQETQYF; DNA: TGCGCCAGCAGCAACAGCCCCCAAGAGACCCAGTACTTC
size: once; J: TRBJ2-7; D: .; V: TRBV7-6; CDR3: CASSSTEVGYEQYF; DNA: TGTGCCAGCAGCTCCACGGAGGTGGGGTACGAGCAGTACTTC
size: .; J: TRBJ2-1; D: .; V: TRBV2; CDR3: CASSESAFSSYNEQFF; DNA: TGTGCCAGCAGTGAAAGCGCCTTCAGCTCCTACAATGAGCAGTTCTTC
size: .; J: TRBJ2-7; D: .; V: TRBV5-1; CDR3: CASSLTIYEQYF; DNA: TGCGCCAGCAGCTTAACAATCTACGAGCAGTACTTC
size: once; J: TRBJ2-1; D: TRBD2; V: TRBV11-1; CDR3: CASPGLAGNEQFF; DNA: TGTGCCAGCCCTGGTCTAGCGGGAAATGAGCAGTTCTTC
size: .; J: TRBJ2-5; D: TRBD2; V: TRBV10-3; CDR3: CAIRGTSEQETQYF; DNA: TGTGCCATCAGAGGGACTAGCGAGCAAGAGACCCAGTACTTC
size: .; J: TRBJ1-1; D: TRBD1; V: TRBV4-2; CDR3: CASSQDRGLNTEAFF; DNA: TGTGCCAGCAGCCAGGACAGGGGGCTCAACACTGAAGCTTTCTTT
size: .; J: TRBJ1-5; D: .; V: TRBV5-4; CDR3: CASSPWGTQPQHF; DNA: TGTGCCAGCAGCCCATGGGGGACACAGCCCCAGCATTTT
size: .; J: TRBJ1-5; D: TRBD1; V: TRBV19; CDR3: CASSTWTGQPQHF; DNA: TGTGCCAGTAGTACTTGGACAGGTCAGCCCCAGCATTTT
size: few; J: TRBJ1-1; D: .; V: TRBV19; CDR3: CASSTSTGAFF; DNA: TGTGCCAGTAGTACTAGTACCGGAGCTTTCTTT
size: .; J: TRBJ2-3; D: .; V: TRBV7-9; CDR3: CASSPDLGTDTQYF; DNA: TGTGCCAGCAGCCCCGACCTAGGCACAGATACGCAGTATTTT
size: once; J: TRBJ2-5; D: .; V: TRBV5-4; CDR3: CASSLGTYEETQYF; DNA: TGTGCCAGCAGCTTGGGGACATATGAAGAGACCCAGTACTTC
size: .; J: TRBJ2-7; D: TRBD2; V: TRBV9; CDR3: CASSPRGREGYEQYF; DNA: TGTGCCAGCAGCCCCCGGGGGCGGGAGGGGTACGAGCAGTACTTC
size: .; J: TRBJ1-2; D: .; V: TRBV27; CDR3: CASSLVPTSYGYTF; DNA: TGTGCCAGCAGTTTAGTACCTACGAGCTATGGCTACACCTTC
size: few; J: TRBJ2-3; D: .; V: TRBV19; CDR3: CASSIGNTDTQYF; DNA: TGTGCCAGTAGTATCGGTAACACAGATACGCAGTATTTT
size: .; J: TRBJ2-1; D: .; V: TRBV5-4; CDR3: CASSFWSGYNEQFF; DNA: TGTGCCAGCAGCTTCTGGAGCGGCTACAATGAGCAGTTCTTC
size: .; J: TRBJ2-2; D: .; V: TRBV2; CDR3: CASSEARTGELFF; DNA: TGTGCCAGCAGTGAAGCACGGACCGGGGAGCTGTTTTTT